A selection of T cell receptor beta chains follows, all from one sample in a study of blood T cell repertoires in COVID-19. The method was immunoSEQ multiplex PCR; TCRdb's version includes in-frame clones alone and lacks a portion of them. The sample shows about 87,000 clones, approximately 75% of them seen only once. Sequencing input: peripheral blood. All receptors come from a woman in her fifties or sixties with acute or convalescent COVID-19. CDR3s include the opening cysteine and the closing phenylalanine or tryptophan. D genes are given only for firm matches. Size values are once, few and many counts, or a class for expanded clones, and some rows have none.

abundance	v_gene	j_gene	d_gene	CDR3aa	CDR3nt
-	TRBV6-5	TRBJ1-5	-	CASTGGVNNQPQHF	TGTGCAAGCACGGGGGGTGTGAACAATCAGCCCCAGCATTTT
once	TRBV5-4	TRBJ2-2	TRBD2	CASSIAGGNTGELFF	TGTGCCAGCAGCATAGCGGGGGGCAACACCGGGGAGCTGTTTTTT
once	TRBV12-3/TRBV12-4	TRBJ1-3	-	CASSYSGGNTIYF	TGTGCCAGCAGTTACAGTGGAGGAAACACCATATATTTT
once	TRBV5-6	TRBJ1-2	TRBD1	CASSSRTGDGYTF	TGTGCCAGCAGTTCCCGGACAGGGGACGGCTACACCTTC
-	TRBV28	TRBJ1-6	TRBD1	CASSPPGTGRAPLHF	TGTGCCAGCAGTCCCCCGGGGACAGGGAGGGCACCCCTCCACTTT
-	TRBV13	TRBJ2-1	-	CASSLGGGNEQFF	TGTGCCAGCAGCTTAGGCGGAGGTAATGAGCAGTTCTTC
-	TRBV15	TRBJ1-2	TRBD1	CATSPDRDWGYGYTF	TGTGCCACCAGCCCGGACAGGGACTGGGGCTATGGCTACACCTTC
-	TRBV19	TRBJ2-1	TRBD2	CATLAGNSYNEQFF	TGTGCCACCTTAGCGGGAAACTCCTACAATGAGCAGTTCTTC
-	TRBV28	TRBJ1-1	-	CASSLSSAGMNTEAFF	TGTGCCAGCAGTTTATCTTCGGCAGGGATGAACACTGAAGCTTTCTTT
-	TRBV5-1	TRBJ2-3	TRBD2	CASSLGSGGISDTQYF	TGCGCCAGCAGCTTGGGCAGCGGGGGAATTTCAGATACGCAGTATTTT
-	TRBV28	TRBJ1-5	-	CASSLSQTQNQPQHF	TGTGCCAGCAGTTTATCTCAAACGCAGAATCAGCCCCAGCATTTT
-	TRBV7-5	TRBJ1-2	-	CVRSLREESLYGYTF	TGTGTCAGAAGCCTCCGGGAGGAGTCCCTATATGGCTACACCTTC
few	TRBV6-5	TRBJ1-2	-	CASRGDRRGAGYTF	TGTGCCAGCAGAGGCGATAGGAGGGGCGCAGGCTACACCTTC
-	TRBV28	TRBJ2-2	TRBD2	CASSSGGGTGELFF	TGTGCCAGCAGTTCCGGGGGGGGCACCGGGGAGCTGTTTTTT
once	TRBV15	TRBJ2-2	TRBD1	CATSLYPGQGTGELFF	TGTGCCACCAGCTTATACCCCGGACAGGGCACCGGGGAGCTGTTTTTT
-	TRBV27	TRBJ2-7	TRBD2	CASSRASGGDSSYEQYF	TGTGCCAGCAGTAGAGCTAGCGGGGGGGACAGCTCCTACGAGCAGTACTTC
-	TRBV7-9	TRBJ2-3	-	CASSLALGGETQYF	TGTGCCAGCAGCTTAGCGTTAGGTGGGGAGACGCAGTATTTT
-	TRBV28	TRBJ2-2	TRBD1	CASRGQGVGDGELFF	TGTGCCAGCAGGGGGCAGGGGGTAGGGGACGGGGAGCTGTTTTTT
-	TRBV28	TRBJ1-6	TRBD1	CASSPMTGGRNSPLHF	TGTGCCAGCAGTCCCATGACAGGGGGCCGTAATTCACCCCTCCACTTT
once	TRBV6-1	TRBJ2-3	-	CASSEKRSLSDTDTQYF	TGTGCCAGCAGTGAAAAAAGAAGTCTAAGCGACACAGATACGCAGTATTTT
-	TRBV6-5	TRBJ2-2	-	CASSRVSTGELFF	TGTGCCAGCAGCCGGGTCTCCACCGGGGAGCTGTTTTTT
-	TRBV7-8	TRBJ1-1	-	CASSDRGGRVEAEAFF	TGTGCCAGCAGCGACCGAGGTGGCAGGGTCGAGGCTGAAGCTTTCTTT
-	TRBV5-1	TRBJ2-5	TRBD1	CASSLGQGGETQYF	TGCGCCAGCAGCTTAGGACAGGGTGGGGAGACCCAGTACTTC
-	TRBV29-1	TRBJ2-4	TRBD2	CSVWGLENIQYF	TGCAGCGTTTGGGGACTAGAAAACATTCAGTACTTC
few	TRBV7-2	TRBJ1-1	-	CASSRQNTEAFF	TGTGCCAGCAGCAGACAGAACACTGAAGCTTTCTTT
-	TRBV7-2	TRBJ2-7	TRBD2	CASSNSGGSYEQYF	TGTGCCAGCAGCAATAGCGGGGGCTCCTACGAGCAGTACTTC
-	TRBV5-1	TRBJ2-5	-	CASSGGPPGQETQYF	TGCGCCAGCAGCGGTGGCCCGCCAGGCCAAGAGACCCAGTACTTC
few	TRBV4-1	TRBJ1-2	-	CASSHSGHLYTF	TGCGCCAGCAGCCACTCGGGACACCTTTACACCTTC
-	TRBV28	TRBJ2-3	-	CASSFYGDTNTQYF	TGTGCCAGCAGTTTTTATGGGGACACCAATACGCAGTATTTT
-	TRBV11-2	TRBJ2-7	-	CASSLGRGYEQYF	TGTGCCAGCAGCTTAGGTAGGGGCTACGAGCAGTACTTC
-	TRBV5-1	TRBJ1-4	TRBD1	CASSEQGTRGNEKLFF	TGCGCCAGCAGCGAACAGGGGACGAGGGGTAATGAAAAACTGTTTTTT
once	TRBV4-2	TRBJ1-2	-	CASSQEGGYGYTF	TGTGCCAGCAGCCAAGAAGGGGGCTATGGCTACACCTTC
-	TRBV7-9	TRBJ1-1	-	CASSSRSQGPNTEAFF	TGTGCCAGCAGCTCCAGAAGCCAGGGGCCCAACACTGAAGCTTTCTTT
-	TRBV28	TRBJ1-2	-	CASSFGGAASNYGYTF	TGTGCCAGCAGTTTTGGGGGGGCCGCATCTAACTATGGCTACACCTTC
-	TRBV9	TRBJ2-3	TRBD2	CASSAYGSGGTTDTQYF	TGTGCCAGCAGCGCCTATGGTAGCGGGGGGACCACAGATACGCAGTATTTT
-	TRBV20-1	TRBJ1-1	-	CSASRAGVYTEAFF	TGCAGTGCTAGTCGGGCAGGGGTTTACACTGAAGCTTTCTTT
-	TRBV6-6	TRBJ2-5	-	CASSPQGGETQYF	TGTGCCAGCAGTCCCCAAGGGGGAGAGACCCAGTACTTC
-	TRBV13	TRBJ1-1	-	CASSPGGGGTEAFF	TGTGCCAGCAGCCCCGGGGGGGGCGGCACTGAAGCTTTCTTT
-	TRBV5-1	TRBJ1-1	-	CASSLVFSGKTNTEAFF	TGCGCCAGCAGCTTGGTCTTCTCAGGAAAGACAAACACTGAAGCTTTCTTT
-	TRBV5-6	TRBJ2-1	-	CASSRESSYNEQFF	TGTGCCAGCAGCCGGGAGAGCTCCTACAATGAGCAGTTCTTC